This T cell receptor (beta chain) was captured in a study of cytomegalovirus exposure and HLA in healthy donors. Study-level information: Per a later analysis, the roughly 640 first-cohort and under 150 validation repertoires shared one platform.

Overall study findings and caveats: The authors listed about 170 TCR beta chains as cytomegalovirus-associated.

With regard to this clone: Its specificity is unknown.

The repertoire was sequenced with immunoSEQ multiplex PCR; TCRdb's copy has only in-frame clones and lacks some. The table includes more than 250,000 clones, about nine tenths detected once. CDR3 length: 14 residues. Trimming took off 4 bases at V and 5 bases at J, with 14 bases between the two ends. The germline V gene has CDR1 SGHAT and CDR2 FQNNGV. The approximately 120-subject validation cohort, separate from the 666-subject first cohort, included the donors. The chain is built from TRBV11-2 and TRBJ1-2, with D perhaps matching TRBD1 (5 bases). The specimen was PBMCs. The clonotype originates from a woman in her twenties or thirties in good health and CMV-seropositive. CDR3 in DNA: TGTGCCAGCAGCTACGTGTATGGGGGGTATGGCTACACCTTC. Translation gives CASSYVYGGYGYTF.